The rows below give T cell receptor beta chains drawn from one sample of a study of OX40 agonist ivuxolimab in advanced cancers. The table came from immunoSEQ multiplex PCR; TCRdb's copy has only in-frame clones and leaves some out. In the table there are about 62,000 clones, 79% of which are singletons. Sequenced here: CD4+ or CD8+ T cells sorted from blood, sampled in a trial of the OX40 agonist ivuxolimab. All receptors come from an adult with an advanced solid tumor such as melanoma, head and neck, liver or kidney cancer. Both conserved end residues are part of each CDR3. D genes are given only for firm matches. The size of a clone is reported for some rows only, either as once, few or many, or as a class for expanded clones.

j_gene | d_gene | abundance | v_gene | CDR3aa | CDR3nt
TRBJ2-7 | TRBD1 | . | TRBV9 | CASSATGSNEQYF | TGTGCCAGCAGCGCGACAGGGTCCAACGAGCAGTACTTC
TRBJ2-7 | TRBD2 | . | TRBV6-1 | CASSMGLAAYEQYF | TGTGCCAGCAGTATGGGACTAGCGGCTTACGAGCAGTACTTC
TRBJ2-7 | . | . | TRBV5-1 | CASSPRLGEQYF | TGCGCCAGCAGCCCGAGACTAGGCGAGCAGTACTTC
TRBJ1-1 | TRBD1 | . | TRBV6-5 | CASRDRGRTEAFF | TGTGCCAGCCGGGACAGGGGGCGGACTGAAGCTTTCTTT
TRBJ1-3 | . | . | TRBV7-9 | CASSPDRTSGNTIYF | TGTGCCAGCAGCCCAGACAGGACCTCTGGAAACACCATATATTTT
TRBJ2-1 | TRBD2 | . | TRBV27 | CASRPLGLAGVSEQFF | TGTGCCAGCAGACCACTGGGACTAGCGGGAGTGAGTGAGCAGTTCTTC
TRBJ1-2 | . | . | TRBV4-2 | CASSLDQDGYGYTF | TGTGCCAGCAGCTTGGATCAGGATGGTTATGGCTACACCTTC
TRBJ1-5 | . | . | TRBV29-1 | CSVTHRVETQPQHF | TGCAGCGTTACCCACAGGGTTGAGACCCAGCCCCAGCATTTT
TRBJ2-2 | . | . | TRBV29-1 | CSVTQTGELFF | TGCAGCGTAACCCAGACCGGGGAGCTGTTTTTT
TRBJ2-1 | . | . | TRBV7-6 | CASSSRVSGKWHNEQFF | TGTGCCAGCAGTTCTAGGGTATCGGGGAAGTGGCACAATGAGCAGTTCTTC
TRBJ2-3 | TRBD2 | . | TRBV7-3 | CASSPNGLAGDTDTQYF | TGTGCCAGCAGCCCCAACGGGCTAGCGGGGGACACAGATACGCAGTATTTT
TRBJ1-5 | TRBD1 | . | TRBV7-8 | CASSPEVGQGNQPQHF | TGTGCCAGCAGCCCAGAAGTGGGACAGGGCAATCAGCCCCAGCATTTT
TRBJ1-1 | . | . | TRBV5-5 | CASSLEVRVGTEAFF | TGTGCCAGCAGCTTGGAGGTCAGGGTGGGAACTGAAGCTTTCTTT
TRBJ1-5 | TRBD1 | . | TRBV27 | CASSGTGFSSNQPQHF | TGTGCCAGCAGTGGGACAGGGTTCAGTAGCAATCAGCCCCAGCATTTT
TRBJ2-7 | . | . | TRBV7-2 | CASSHWTGGGYEQYF | TGTGCCAGCAGCCACTGGACGGGTGGGGGGTACGAGCAGTACTTC
TRBJ2-5 | . | few | TRBV20-1 | CSAHFETQYF | TGCAGTGCGCATTTTGAGACCCAGTACTTC
TRBJ2-1 | . | few | TRBV19 | CASSIPTSFSSYNEQFF | TGTGCCAGTAGTATCCCTACTAGTTTTAGCTCCTACAATGAGCAGTTCTTC
TRBJ2-7 | . | . | TRBV18 | CASSLGSPLYEQYF | TGTGCCAGCTCACTTGGGAGTCCACTATACGAGCAGTACTTC
TRBJ2-3 | . | . | TRBV19 | CASSTQPIPTDTQYF | TGTGCCAGTAGTACTCAGCCGATACCCACAGATACGCAGTATTTT
TRBJ1-2 | . | few | TRBV6-5 | CASRPLMGVGYTF | TGTGCCAGCAGACCCCTGATGGGGGTTGGCTACACCTTC
TRBJ1-6 | . | few | TRBV7-9 | CASSPQEYNSPLHF | TGTGCCAGCAGCCCACAGGAATATAATTCACCCCTCCACTTT
TRBJ1-2 | . | . | TRBV28 | CASCRALLVEYGYTF | TGTGCCAGCTGCAGGGCGCTCCTCGTGGAATATGGCTACACCTTC
TRBJ1-2 | . | once | TRBV28 | CASSSTGLVYGYTF | TGTGCCAGCAGTTCTACCGGGCTTGTCTATGGCTACACCTTC
TRBJ1-1 | . | . | TRBV5-1 | CASSLVAGTEAFF | TGCGCCAGCAGCTTGGTGGCAGGAACTGAAGCTTTCTTT
TRBJ2-1 | TRBD2 | once | TRBV7-9 | CASSSPSGGYYNEQFF | TGTGCCAGCAGCTCGCCTAGCGGGGGGTACTACAATGAGCAGTTCTTC
TRBJ1-1 | TRBD1 | . | TRBV30 | CAWSFMGTGAMNTEAFF | TGTGCCTGGAGCTTCATGGGGACAGGGGCCATGAACACTGAAGCTTTCTTT
TRBJ1-1 | . | . | TRBV7-6 | CASSFREGNTEAFF | TGTGCCAGCAGCTTTAGGGAAGGAAACACTGAAGCTTTCTTT
TRBJ2-6 | TRBD2 | once | TRBV4-3 | CASSSGLAGGYFSGANVLTF | TGCGCCAGCAGCTCTGGACTAGCGGGAGGCTATTTCTCTGGGGCCAACGTCCTGACTTTC
TRBJ1-1 | . | . | TRBV6-5 | CASSYITEAFF | TGTGCCAGCAGTTATATCACTGAAGCTTTCTTT
TRBJ2-7 | . | . | TRBV4-3 | CASSPLLTETYEQYF | TGCGCCAGCAGCCCCCTACTTACTGAAACCTACGAGCAGTACTTC
TRBJ1-6 | TRBD1 | . | TRBV28 | CASNKDRAADSPLHF | TGTGCCAGCAATAAAGACAGGGCGGCTGATTCACCCCTCCACTTT
TRBJ2-3 | . | . | TRBV5-8 | CASSLSAGAADTQYF | TGTGCCAGCAGCTTATCAGCCGGAGCGGCAGATACGCAGTATTTT
TRBJ2-5 | TRBD2 | . | TRBV18 | CASTAGGQETQYF | TGTGCCAGCACCGCGGGGGGACAAGAGACCCAGTACTTC
TRBJ2-5 | TRBD2 | . | TRBV2 | CASSRRVGAGRAQETQYF | TGTGCCAGCAGCCGGAGGGTGGGAGCGGGGCGAGCCCAAGAGACCCAGTACTTC
TRBJ2-3 | . | . | TRBV5-1 | CASSFGGYDTQYF | TGCGCCAGCAGCTTCGGCGGCTACGATACGCAGTATTTT
TRBJ1-5 | . | . | TRBV14 | CASSLDGPYQPQHF | TGTGCCAGCAGTTTAGACGGGCCCTATCAGCCCCAGCATTTT
TRBJ1-1 | . | . | TRBV10-3 | CAISKSKFQGRTEAFF | TGTGCCATCAGTAAGTCGAAATTTCAGGGTCGTACTGAAGCTTTCTTT
TRBJ2-7 | . | . | TRBV4-1 | CASSYRGGYEQYF | TGCGCCAGCAGTTACAGGGGAGGCTACGAGCAGTACTTC
TRBJ2-1 | TRBD2 | . | TRBV27 | CASKPLAVAGGSLGNEQFF | TGTGCCAGCAAACCCCTCGCCGTGGCGGGAGGGAGTCTGGGGAATGAGCAGTTCTTC
TRBJ1-5 | . | . | TRBV2 | CASRDTGNSNQPQHF | TGTGCCAGCAGGGATACAGGGAATAGCAATCAGCCCCAGCATTTT
TRBJ2-6 | . | . | TRBV30 | CAWTPASSGANVLTF | TGTGCCTGGACCCCTGCGAGCTCTGGGGCCAACGTCCTGACTTTC
TRBJ1-6 | . | once | TRBV11-2 | CASSSQTVSSYNSPLHF | TGTGCCAGCAGCTCCCAGACAGTTAGCTCCTATAATTCACCCCTCCACTTT
TRBJ2-5 | TRBD2 | . | TRBV5-1 | CASKLSGRDQETQYF | TGCGCCAGCAAACTTAGCGGGAGGGACCAAGAGACCCAGTACTTC
TRBJ1-1 | . | few | TRBV6-4 | CASRWEGHLNTEAFF | TGTGCCAGCAGGTGGGAGGGACACCTGAACACTGAAGCTTTCTTT
TRBJ1-2 | . | once | TRBV7-8 | CASGAVVGGDYGYTF | TGTGCCAGCGGCGCCGTGGTTGGTGGGGACTATGGCTACACCTTC
TRBJ2-3 | TRBD2 | once | TRBV5-1 | CASSFGAGGTDTQYF | TGCGCCAGCAGCTTTGGAGCGGGGGGCACAGATACGCAGTATTTT
TRBJ2-2 | TRBD2 | . | TRBV5-4 | CASSIGTTTGELFF | TGTGCCAGCAGTATCGGGACTACCACCGGGGAGCTGTTTTTT
TRBJ1-1 | . | . | TRBV5-5 | CASSLSGGTEAFF | TGTGCCAGCAGCTTGAGCGGTGGCACTGAAGCTTTCTTT